The rows below give T cell receptor beta chains drawn from one sample of a study of control samples from healthy donors and cancer patients. Clones were sequenced by immunoSEQ multiplex PCR, and TCRdb holds only the in-frame ones, with some missing. The sample consists of around 94,000 clones, 90% of them appearing once. The sequenced sample was blood. These TCRs come from a woman under 30 in good health. Both conserved end residues are part of each CDR3. D genes are given only for firm matches. Rows may omit the clone size; those that give it use once, few, many or a size class.

cdr3_aa cdr3_nt clone_size d_call j_call v_call
CASGTTLVDGYTF TGTGCCAGCGGGACTACATTAGTGGATGGCTACACCTTC - - TRBJ1-2 TRBV27
CASSYSGPSYGYTF TGTGCCAGCAGTTACTCTGGGCCTAGTTATGGCTACACCTTC - - TRBJ1-2 TRBV6-5
CASSWGLVDEQYF TGTGCCAGCAGCTGGGGACTAGTAGACGAGCAGTACTTC - TRBD2 TRBJ2-7 TRBV5-5
CASSVHERGVYNEQFF TGTGCCAGCAGCGTACATGAGCGGGGGGTCTACAATGAGCAGTTCTTC - TRBD2 TRBJ2-1 TRBV2
CASSLTGQANTEAFF TGTGCCAGCAGCTTAACGGGACAGGCGAACACTGAAGCTTTCTTT once TRBD1 TRBJ1-1 TRBV7-3
CASSPGQSYGYTF TGCGCCAGCAGCCCAGGACAATCCTATGGCTACACCTTC - - TRBJ1-2 TRBV5-1
CSVDGSQGGGYTF TGCAGCGTTGATGGGTCACAGGGAGGCGGCTACACCTTC - - TRBJ1-2 TRBV29-1
CASSRPTRTGELFF TGTGCCAGCAGCCGCCCGACTAGGACCGGGGAGCTGTTTTTT - - TRBJ2-2 TRBV3-1/TRBV3-2
CASTGDGATEAFF TGCGCCAGTACAGGAGATGGGGCCACTGAAGCTTTCTTT - - TRBJ1-1 TRBV4-1
CASSVGGQIYQPQHF TGTGCCAGCAGCGTAGGGGGACAGATCTATCAGCCCCAGCATTTT - TRBD1 TRBJ1-5 TRBV9
CASSIEAGPRYYNEQFF TGTGCCAGTAGTATAGAGGCAGGTCCCAGATACTACAATGAGCAGTTCTTC - - TRBJ2-1 TRBV19
CATSEAGGSQPQHF TGTGCCACCAGTGAGGCCGGTGGGAGTCAGCCCCAGCATTTT - - TRBJ1-5 TRBV24-1
CASREGTSGVSEQFF TGTGCCAGCAGGGAGGGGACTAGCGGGGTTAGTGAGCAGTTCTTC - TRBD2 TRBJ2-1 TRBV2
CASSLDWNEQFF TGTGCCAGCAGTTTGGACTGGAATGAGCAGTTCTTC - - TRBJ2-1 TRBV12-3/TRBV12-4
CASRQNRGGAQPQHF TGTGCCAGCAGGCAAAACCGAGGGGGCGCCCAGCCCCAGCATTTT - TRBD1 TRBJ1-5 TRBV7-2
CASSILGGSTYEQYF TGTGCCAGTAGTATCCTGGGAGGGAGTACCTACGAGCAGTACTTC once TRBD2 TRBJ2-7 TRBV19
CASSVDGRPANTGELFF TGTGCCAGCAGCGTAGATGGCAGACCCGCGAACACCGGGGAGCTGTTTTTT once - TRBJ2-2 TRBV9
CASSLVPSVGQDTEAFF TGTGCCAGCAGCTTAGTCCCCTCGGTGGGACAGGACACTGAAGCTTTCTTT - TRBD1 TRBJ1-1 TRBV11-2
CSARDPSGYTF TGCAGTGCTAGAGATCCATCTGGCTACACCTTC - - TRBJ1-2 TRBV20-1
CASILCKGHGNQPQHF TGTGCCAGCATCCTATGTAAGGGGCATGGGAATCAGCCCCAGCATTTT - - TRBJ1-5 TRBV21-1
CARSPTYEQYF TGTGCCAGAAGCCCTACCTACGAGCAGTACTTC - - TRBJ2-7 TRBV5-3
CASSQYLHGQGPYEQYF TGTGCCAGCAGCCAATACCTCCACGGACAGGGCCCCTACGAGCAGTACTTC - TRBD1 TRBJ2-7 TRBV4-2
CASNGEAMQPQHF TGTGCCAGTAATGGGGAGGCGATGCAGCCCCAGCATTTT - - TRBJ1-5 TRBV19
CASSLVANTEAFF TGTGCCAGCAGCTTAGTGGCGAACACTGAAGCTTTCTTT few - TRBJ1-1 TRBV7-9
CASNLVRGGTGELFF TGTGCCAGCAACTTAGTCCGGGGGGGCACCGGGGAGCTGTTTTTT - TRBD2 TRBJ2-2 TRBV11-2
CASSYRGLAENSPLHF TGTGCCAGCAGCTACAGGGGTTTAGCGGAAAATTCACCCCTCCACTTT - TRBD1 TRBJ1-6 TRBV6-6
CARGTEEPGNSPLHF TGTGCCAGAGGGACGGAGGAACCTGGTAATTCACCCCTCCACTTT - - TRBJ1-6 TRBV21-1
CATSDGGSQPQHF TGTGCCACCAGTGATGGGGGCAGTCAGCCCCAGCATTTT - - TRBJ1-5 TRBV24-1
CASSYTHGGTEAFF TGTGCCAGCAGCTACACCCACGGGGGCACTGAAGCTTTCTTT - - TRBJ1-1 TRBV5-5
CASSPIMNSGNTIYF TGTGCCAGCAGCCCGATAATGAACTCTGGAAACACCATATATTTT - - TRBJ1-3 TRBV3-1/TRBV3-2
CASSVPLWGLNTEAFF TGTGCCAGCAGTGTCCCCCTTTGGGGGTTGAACACTGAAGCTTTCTTT - - TRBJ1-1 TRBV6-1
CASSLGWENTEAFF TGTGCCAGCAGTTTGGGTTGGGAGAACACTGAAGCTTTCTTT - - TRBJ1-1 TRBV27
CASSQRTGSTYEQYF TGTGCCAGCAGCCAAAGGACAGGATCCACCTACGAGCAGTACTTC - TRBD1 TRBJ2-7 TRBV4-2
CASSESGGYGYTF TGCGCCAGCAGTGAGTCGGGGGGCTATGGCTACACCTTC few - TRBJ1-2 TRBV10-1